This entry features one T cell receptor (beta chain) sequence. Germline V gene data show CDR1 as SGHTS and CDR2 as YDEGEE. The V end was cut by 3 bases, the J end by 10 bases, with 16 bases between. The CDR3 is 13 amino acids. None of the patients had undergone any treatment ahead of thyroid surgery. TCRdb re-processed the PCR reads through MiXCR. The data contain some 18,000 clones, 30% to 35% of them singletons. This entry is derived from a study of metastatic and nonmetastatic thyroid tumors. Looking at the study overall: The study looked at repertoires side by side in blood and in tumor or nodule tissue from malignant and benign thyroid patients.

The sequenced sample consisted of tumor tissue. The chain employs TRBV5-8 and TRBJ1-1; D unresolved. The sequence came from a male donor with papillary thyroid cancer or a benign thyroid nodule (not recorded which). Some clones in this sample may be carry-over from other donors' samples. In DNA, the CDR3 is TGTGCCAGCAGCTCCAGGACCGTTTTGGGAGCTTTCTTT. Translating it yields CASSSRTVLGAFF.